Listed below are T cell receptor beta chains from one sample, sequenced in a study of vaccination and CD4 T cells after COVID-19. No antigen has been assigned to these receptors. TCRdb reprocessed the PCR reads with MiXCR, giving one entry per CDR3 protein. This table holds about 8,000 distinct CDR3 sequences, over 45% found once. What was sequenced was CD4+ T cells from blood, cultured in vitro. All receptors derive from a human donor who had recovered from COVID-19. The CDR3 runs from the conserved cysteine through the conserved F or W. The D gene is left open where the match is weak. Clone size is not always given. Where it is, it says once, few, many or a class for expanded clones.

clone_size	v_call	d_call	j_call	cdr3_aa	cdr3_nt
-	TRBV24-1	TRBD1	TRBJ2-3	CATSQGVNTDTQYF	TGTGCCACCAGCCAGGGGGTGAACACAGATACGCAGTATTTT
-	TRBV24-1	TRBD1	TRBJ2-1	CATSDLPDRGNEQFF	TGTGCCACCAGTGATTTGCCGGACAGGGGTAATGAGCAGTTCTTC
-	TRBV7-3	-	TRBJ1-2	CASSLTGDTYGYTF	TGTGCCAGCAGCTTAACGGGGGACACTTATGGCTACACCTTC
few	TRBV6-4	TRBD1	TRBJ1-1	CASPRQGDTEAFF	TGTGCCAGCCCTAGACAGGGGGACACTGAAGCTTTCTTT
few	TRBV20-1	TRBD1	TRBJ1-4	CSAPSDREKGNEKLFF	TGCAGTGCTCCAAGCGACAGGGAGAAGGGTAATGAAAAACTGTTTTTT
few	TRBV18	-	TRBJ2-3	CASSPTSSGGTDTQYF	TGTGCCAGCTCACCTACCAGTAGCGGAGGCACAGATACGCAGTATTTT
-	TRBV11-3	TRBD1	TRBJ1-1	CASSPRDRGGTEAFF	TGTGCCAGCAGCCCCCGGGACAGGGGGGGGACTGAAGCTTTCTTT
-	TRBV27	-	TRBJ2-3	CVTQPRNTDTQYF	TGTGTCACACAACCCCGCAACACAGATACGCAGTATTTT
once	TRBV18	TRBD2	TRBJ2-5	CASSPPGGMQETQYF	TGTGCCAGCTCACCCCCCGGGGGGATGCAAGAGACCCAGTACTTC
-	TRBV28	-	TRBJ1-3	CASRVENTIYF	TGTGCCAGCAGGGTTGAAAACACCATATATTTT
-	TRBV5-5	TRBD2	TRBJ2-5	CASSFPSGGAGETQYF	TGTGCCAGCAGCTTCCCTAGCGGGGGGGCCGGAGAGACCCAGTACTTC
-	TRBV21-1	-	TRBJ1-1	CASSNRDTEAFF	TGTGCCAGCAGCAATCGAGACACTGAAGCTTTCTTT
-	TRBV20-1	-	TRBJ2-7	CSASPRSLRSFLSSYEQYF	TGCAGTGCTAGTCCCCGCTCACTGCGGAGCTTCCTCTCTTCCTACGAGCAGTACTTC
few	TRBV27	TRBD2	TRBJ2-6	CATGLAGSSGANVLTF	TGTGCCACCGGATTAGCGGGATCCTCTGGGGCCAACGTCCTGACTTTC
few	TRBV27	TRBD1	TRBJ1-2	CASSLRSGLQGVGGYTF	TGTGCCAGCAGTTTAAGGAGTGGGTTACAGGGGGTAGGGGGCTACACCTTC
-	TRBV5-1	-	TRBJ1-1	CASSPPGGKNTEAFF	TGCGCCAGCAGCCCCCCGGGGGGGAAAAACACTGAAGCTTTCTTT
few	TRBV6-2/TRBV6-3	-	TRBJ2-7	CASIYGGASSEQYF	TGTGCCAGCATCTATGGAGGGGCTTCATCTGAGCAGTACTTC
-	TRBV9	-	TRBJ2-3	CASSLRLTTDTQYF	TGTGCCAGCAGCCTACGACTTACCACAGATACGCAGTATTTT
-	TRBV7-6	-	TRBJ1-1	CASSYQPNTEAFF	TGTGCCAGCAGCTATCAGCCGAACACTGAAGCTTTCTTT
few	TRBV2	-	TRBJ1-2	CASSDNGANYGYTF	TGTGCCAGCAGTGATAACGGGGCTAACTATGGCTACACCTTC
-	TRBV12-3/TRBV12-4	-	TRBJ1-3	CASSRRGEGNTIYF	TGTGCCAGCAGCCGGAGGGGGGAAGGTAACACCATATATTTT
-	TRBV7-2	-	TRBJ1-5	CASSLLTFNQPQHF	TGTGCCAGCAGCTTATTAACCTTCAATCAGCCCCAGCATTTT
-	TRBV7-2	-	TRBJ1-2	CASSAGGSGVGYGYTF	TGTGCCAGCAGCGCGGGTGGGTCGGGGGTCGGCTATGGCTACACCTTC
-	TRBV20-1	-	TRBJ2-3	CSAPASVTDTQYF	TGCAGTGCCCCGGCCAGCGTCACAGATACGCAGTATTTT
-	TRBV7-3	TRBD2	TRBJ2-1	CASSLGLAGNEQFF	TGTGCCAGCAGCTTAGGACTAGCGGGGAATGAGCAGTTCTTC
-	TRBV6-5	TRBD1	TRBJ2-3	CASSYWDRSTDTQYF	TGTGCCAGCAGTTACTGGGACAGGAGCACAGATACGCAGTATTTT
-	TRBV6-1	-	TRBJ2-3	CASSLVRPTDTQYF	TGTGCCAGCAGTCTAGTTCGTCCCACAGATACGCAGTATTTT
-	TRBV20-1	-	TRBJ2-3	CSARALRSGTDTQYF	TGCAGTGCTAGAGCCCTAAGATCCGGCACAGATACGCAGTATTTT
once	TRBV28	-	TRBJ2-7	CASSLEPGLRYEQYF	TGTGCCAGCAGTTTGGAGCCAGGGCTTAGGTACGAGCAGTACTTC